This TCR beta chain emerged from a study of blood T cell repertoires in COVID-19. Study as a whole: PBMCs, B-cell-depleted T cells, or T cells provided the cDNA or gDNA that made up the material.

Here immunoSEQ multiplex PCR was the method, and the copy in TCRdb shows in-frame clones only, minus some. The sample holds some 260,000 clones, about 86% seen once. On this clone: Since the CDR3 does not end with the conserved phenylalanine or tryptophan, this likely comes from a read error. The DNA is left out, because the CDR3 cannot be placed on it with certainty; the CDR3 is given as TCRdb lists it.

The germline V gene has CDR1 DFQATT and CDR2 SNEGSKA (reference sequence). The CDR3 has 10 amino acids, counting both end residues. This sequence was found in a man older than 75 with acute or convalescent COVID-19. Source material: peripheral blood. The rearrangement uses TRBV20-1 and TRBJ1-2. The CDR3 sequence is CSARGGVPLL.